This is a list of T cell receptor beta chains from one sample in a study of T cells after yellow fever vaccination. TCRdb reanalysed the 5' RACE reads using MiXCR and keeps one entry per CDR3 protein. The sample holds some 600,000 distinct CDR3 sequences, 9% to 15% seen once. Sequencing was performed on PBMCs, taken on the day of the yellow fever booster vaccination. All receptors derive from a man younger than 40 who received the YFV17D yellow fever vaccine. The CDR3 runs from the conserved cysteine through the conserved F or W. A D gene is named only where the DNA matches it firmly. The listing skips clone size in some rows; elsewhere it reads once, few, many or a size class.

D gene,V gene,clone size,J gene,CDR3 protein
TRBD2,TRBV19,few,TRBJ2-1,CASSTGTSGTYNEQFF
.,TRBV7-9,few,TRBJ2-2,CASSEPGRANTGELFF
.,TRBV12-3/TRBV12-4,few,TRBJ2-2,CASSIGATGELFF
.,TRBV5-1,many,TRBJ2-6,CASYGTASGANVLTF
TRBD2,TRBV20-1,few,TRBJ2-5,CSAMGLAGTGETQYF
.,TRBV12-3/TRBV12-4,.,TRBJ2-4,CASSFQGLNIQYF
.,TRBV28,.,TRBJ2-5,CASSPFRDRQETQYF
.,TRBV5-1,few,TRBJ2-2,CASSLSPPNTGELFF
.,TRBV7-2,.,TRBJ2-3,CASSYTSRSDTQYF
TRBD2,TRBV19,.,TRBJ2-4,CASRGGMAKNIQYF
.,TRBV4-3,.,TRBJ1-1,CASSQSYTTYLLTEAFF
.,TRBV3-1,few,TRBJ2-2,CASSRDRLGGLFF
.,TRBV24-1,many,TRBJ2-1,CATRESSYNEQFF
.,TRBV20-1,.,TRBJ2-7,CSGVGFSHEQYF
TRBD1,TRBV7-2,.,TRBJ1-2,CASRGVGGRSGYTF
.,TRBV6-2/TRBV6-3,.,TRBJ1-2,CASRNHGVGYTF
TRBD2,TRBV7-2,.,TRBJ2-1,CASRLGGRVVDEQFF
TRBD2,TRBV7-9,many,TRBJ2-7,CASSLAGVTYEQYF
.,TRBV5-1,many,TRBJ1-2,CASSSTGNYGYTF
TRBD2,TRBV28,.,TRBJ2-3,CASIDSGTGDTQYF
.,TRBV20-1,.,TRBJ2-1,CSAVRLSSYNEQFF
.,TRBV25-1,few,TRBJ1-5,CASSEYGVGSNQPQHF
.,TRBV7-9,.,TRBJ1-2,CASSLEATYGYTF
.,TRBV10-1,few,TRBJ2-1,CASSESGPSNEQFF
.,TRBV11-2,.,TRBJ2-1,CASSSRPFGTGYNEQFF
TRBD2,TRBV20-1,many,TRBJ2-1,CSGRAGGDNEQFF
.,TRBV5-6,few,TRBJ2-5,CASSPRSVGTQYF
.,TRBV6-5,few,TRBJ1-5,CASTTEYSNQPQHF
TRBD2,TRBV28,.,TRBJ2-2,CASSRSGRITGELFF
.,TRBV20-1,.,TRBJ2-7,CSAKRQGIPYEQYF
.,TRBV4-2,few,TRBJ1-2,CASSQDVGYTF
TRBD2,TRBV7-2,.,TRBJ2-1,CASSRTSVSSYNEQFF
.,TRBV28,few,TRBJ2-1,CASSLRVGGNEQFF
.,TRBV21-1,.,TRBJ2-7,CASSHPGGTPRPYEQYF
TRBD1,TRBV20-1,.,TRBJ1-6,CSAARTGGASSPLHF
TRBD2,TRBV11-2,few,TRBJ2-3,CASSPGLAETDTQYF
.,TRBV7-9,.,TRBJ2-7,CATTGPGSYEQYF
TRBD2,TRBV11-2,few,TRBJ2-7,CASSRIAGASYEQYF
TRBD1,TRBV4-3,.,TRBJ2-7,CASSQNRRTGASEQYF
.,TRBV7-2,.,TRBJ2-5,CASSPFGPQETQYF